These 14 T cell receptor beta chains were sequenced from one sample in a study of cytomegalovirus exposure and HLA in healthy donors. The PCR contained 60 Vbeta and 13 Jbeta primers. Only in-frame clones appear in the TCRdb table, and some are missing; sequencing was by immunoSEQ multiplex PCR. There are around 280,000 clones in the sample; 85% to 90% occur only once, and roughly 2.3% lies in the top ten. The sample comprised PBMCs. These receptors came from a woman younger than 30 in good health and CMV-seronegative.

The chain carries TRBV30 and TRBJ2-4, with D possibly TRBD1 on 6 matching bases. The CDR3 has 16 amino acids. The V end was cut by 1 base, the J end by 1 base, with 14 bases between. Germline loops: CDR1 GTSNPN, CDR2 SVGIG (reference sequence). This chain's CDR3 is CAWSGQGSFAKNIQYF. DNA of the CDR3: TGTGCCTGGAGTGGTCAGGGGTCTTTCGCCAAAAACATTCAGTACTTC. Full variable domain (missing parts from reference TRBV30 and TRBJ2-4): SQTIHQWPATLVQPVGSPLSLECTVEGTSNPNLYWYRQAAGRGLQLLFYSVGIGQISSEVPQNLSASRPQDRQFILSSKKLLLSDSGFYLCAWSGQGSFAKNIQYFGAGTRLSVL.

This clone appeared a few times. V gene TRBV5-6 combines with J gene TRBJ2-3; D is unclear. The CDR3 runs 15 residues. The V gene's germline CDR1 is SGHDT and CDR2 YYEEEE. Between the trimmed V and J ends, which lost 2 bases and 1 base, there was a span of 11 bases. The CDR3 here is CASSFGPWGTDTQYF. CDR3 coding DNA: TGTGCCAGCAGCTTTGGGCCATGGGGCACAGATACGCAGTATTTT.

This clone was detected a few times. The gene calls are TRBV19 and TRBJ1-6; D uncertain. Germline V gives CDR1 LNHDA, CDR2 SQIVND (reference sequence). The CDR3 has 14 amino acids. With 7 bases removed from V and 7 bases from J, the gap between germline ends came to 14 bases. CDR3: CASTPIGMNSPLHF. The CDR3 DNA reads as TGTGCCAGTACCCCAATCGGGATGAATTCACCCCTCCACTTT.

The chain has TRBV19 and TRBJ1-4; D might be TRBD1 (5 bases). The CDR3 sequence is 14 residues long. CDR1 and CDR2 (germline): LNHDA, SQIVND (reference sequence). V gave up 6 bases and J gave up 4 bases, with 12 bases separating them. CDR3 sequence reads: CASRAGPDNEKLFF. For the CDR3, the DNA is TGTGCCAGTAGAGCGGGGCCTGATAATGAAAAACTGTTTTTT.

The CDR3 sequence: CASSDEQPVFQPQHF. Here the CDR3 DNA reads TGTGCCAGCAGTGATGAACAGCCGGTGTTTCAGCCCCAGCATTTT. This chain connects TRBV6-1 to TRBJ1-5; D unclear. In germline, CDR1 is MNHNS, CDR2 SASEGT. Trimming pared 3 bases from V and 6 bases from J, leaving 15 bases between. This CDR3 has 15 residues.

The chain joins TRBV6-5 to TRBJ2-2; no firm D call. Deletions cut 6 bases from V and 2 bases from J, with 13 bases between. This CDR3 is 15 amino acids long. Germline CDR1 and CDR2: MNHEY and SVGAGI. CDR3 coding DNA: TGTGCCAGCAGGGCAGGTTTTACTAACACCGGGGAGCTGTTTTTT. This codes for CASRAGFTNTGELFF.

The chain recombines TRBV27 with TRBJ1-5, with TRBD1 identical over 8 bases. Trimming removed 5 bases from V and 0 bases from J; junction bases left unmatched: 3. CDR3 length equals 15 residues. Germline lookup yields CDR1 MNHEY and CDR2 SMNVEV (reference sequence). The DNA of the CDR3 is TGTGCCAGCAGTCTGGACAGGGTTAGCAATCAGCCCCAGCATTTT. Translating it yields CASSLDRVSNQPQHF.

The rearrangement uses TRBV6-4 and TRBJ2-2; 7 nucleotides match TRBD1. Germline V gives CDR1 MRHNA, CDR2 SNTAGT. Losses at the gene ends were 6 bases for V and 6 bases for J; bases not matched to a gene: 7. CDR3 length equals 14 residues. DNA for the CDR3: TGTGCCAGCAGAGGGGACAGTTCCGCCGGGGAGCTGTTTTTT. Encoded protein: CASRGDSSAGELFF.

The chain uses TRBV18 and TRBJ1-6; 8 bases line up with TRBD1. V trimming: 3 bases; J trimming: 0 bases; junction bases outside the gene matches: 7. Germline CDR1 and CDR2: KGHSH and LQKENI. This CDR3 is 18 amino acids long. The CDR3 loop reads CASSPIGQGDSYNSPLHF. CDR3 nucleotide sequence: TGTGCCAGCTCACCGATAGGACAGGGTGACTCCTATAATTCACCCCTCCACTTT.

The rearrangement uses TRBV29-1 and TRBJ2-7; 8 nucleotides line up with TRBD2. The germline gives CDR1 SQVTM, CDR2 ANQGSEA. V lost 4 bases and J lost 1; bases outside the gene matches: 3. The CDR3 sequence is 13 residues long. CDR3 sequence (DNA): TGCAGCGTTGGACTAGCGTTTTCCTACGAGCAGTACTTC. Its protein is CSVGLAFSYEQYF.

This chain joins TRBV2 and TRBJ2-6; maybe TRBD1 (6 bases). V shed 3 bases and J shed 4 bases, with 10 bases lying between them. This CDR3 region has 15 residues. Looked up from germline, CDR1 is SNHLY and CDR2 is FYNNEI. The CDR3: CASSDRTAGANVLTF. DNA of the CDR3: TGTGCCAGCAGTGATCGGACAGCCGGGGCCAACGTCCTGACTTTC.

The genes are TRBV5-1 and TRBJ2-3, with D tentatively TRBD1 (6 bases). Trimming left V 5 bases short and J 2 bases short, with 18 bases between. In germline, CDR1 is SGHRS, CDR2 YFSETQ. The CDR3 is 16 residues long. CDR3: CASSPSQGIITDTQYF. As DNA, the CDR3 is TGCGCCAGCAGTCCATCACAGGGTATCATCACAGATACGCAGTATTTT.

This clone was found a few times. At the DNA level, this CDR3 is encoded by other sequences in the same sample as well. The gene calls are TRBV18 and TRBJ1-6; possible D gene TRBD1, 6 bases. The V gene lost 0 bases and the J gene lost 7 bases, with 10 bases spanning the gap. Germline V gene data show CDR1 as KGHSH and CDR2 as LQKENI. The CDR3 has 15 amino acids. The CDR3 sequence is CASSPPQGSNSPLHF. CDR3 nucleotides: TGTGCCAGCTCACCACCGCAGGGGAGCAATTCACCCCTCCACTTT. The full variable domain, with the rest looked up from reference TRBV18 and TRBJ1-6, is NAGVMQNPRHLVRRRGQEARLRCSPMKGHSHVYWYRQLPEEGLKFMVYLQKENIIDESGMPKERFSAEFPKEGPSILRIQQVVRGDSAAYFCASSPPQGSNSPLHFGNGTRLTVT.

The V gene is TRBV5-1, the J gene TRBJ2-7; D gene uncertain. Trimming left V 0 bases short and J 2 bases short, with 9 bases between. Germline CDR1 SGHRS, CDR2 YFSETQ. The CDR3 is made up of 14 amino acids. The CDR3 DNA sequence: TGCGCCAGCAGCTTGGGTGGAGCAGCCTACGAGCAGTACTTC. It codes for CASSLGGAAYEQYF. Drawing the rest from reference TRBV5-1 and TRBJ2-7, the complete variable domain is KAGVTQTPRYLIKTRGQQVTLSCSPISGHRSVSWYQQTPGQGLQFLFEYFSETQRNKGNFPGRFSGRQFSNSRSEMNVSTLELGDSALYLCASSLGGAAYEQYFGPGTRLTVT.